This T cell receptor beta chain appears in the sequencing data of a study of Graves' ophthalmopathy and Graves' hyperthyroidism. Findings of the study overall: In separating ophthalmopathy from stable hyperthyroidism, a 13-signature model achieved 85% to 90% sensitivity and around 80% specificity. Blood was where most expanded thyroid clonotypes above 0.001 frequency also turned up. Sensitivity of 55% to 71% and specificity of 72% to 80% were achieved by the model that predicted ophthalmopathy progression.

A remark on this clonotype: Its antigen is not identified.

None of the included patients had other autoimmune diseases, uncontrolled infections, pregnancy or lactation, as these led to exclusion. RNA transcripts were the template, and TCR beta CDR3 regions were amplified from them. Second-round multiplex PCR came after a first-round RT-PCR that employed HTBI primers. One entry per CDR3 protein, called by TCRdb with MiXCR from the multiplex PCR reads. Of hundreds of thousands of distinct CDR3 sequences in the sample, roughly two fifths are singletons; the top ten hold roughly 45%. The sample consisted of peripheral blood. The receptor was isolated from an adult man with Graves' ophthalmopathy.

CDR3 coding DNA: TGTGCCAGCAGCATTGGGACAGCTCAGCTCCAAGAGACCCAGTACTTC. This codes for CASSIGTAQLQETQYF. This chain joins TRBV13 and TRBJ2-5, with 7 bases that match TRBD1. This CDR3 is 16 amino acids long. Germline CDR1 reads PRHDT; CDR2 reads FYEKMQ (reference sequence). J lost 1 base, V lost 5 bases, and 10 bases had no gene match.